The sequence of this T cell receptor beta chain was determined in a study of PD-1 blockade in classical Hodgkin lymphoma. Findings and caveats of the study: Newly diagnosed patients were said to have less baseline TCR diversity than healthy donors did. Complete responders started with a diversity level that resembled newly diagnosed patients at baseline. By C4D1, diversity of CD4+ TCRs had risen significantly, whereas that of CD8+ TCRs had not. Later analyses included only patients treated at least 1 year post-ASCT.

Autologous stem cell transplantation was followed by relapse in every patient, and brentuximab vedotin exposure varied. Germline values: CDR1 SNHLY, CDR2 FYNNEI. V dropped 2 bases and J dropped 4 bases, with 8 bases sitting between them. The CDR3 is 13 residues long. The data were produced by immunoSEQ multiplex PCR, yet TCRdb's version contains in-frame clones alone and is incomplete. The sample carries fewer than 100,000 clones, roughly 92% recorded once. To note about this clone: As yet, its antigen is unknown.

This chain uses TRBV2 with TRBJ1-2; D unclear. This specimen was peripheral blood mononuclear cells (PBMCs), taken at baseline. The receptor's source is a human donor with classical Hodgkin lymphoma. This chain's CDR3 is CASSERRSYGYTF. In nucleotides, the CDR3 is TGTGCCAGCAGTGAAAGGAGGTCCTATGGCTACACCTTC.